This T cell receptor (beta chain) stems from a study of cytomegalovirus exposure and HLA in healthy donors. Study findings and constraints: Overall, around 150 TCR beta chains were annotated as cytomegalovirus-associated. Further analysis was carried out later, and it showed several of the most significant clusters appearing linked to common viral pathogens.

As concerns this clone: The antigen is unknown.

PCR primers comprised 60 Vbeta and 13 Jbeta primers. Methods used by the authors: It was a later analysis that counted 75 million to 90 million unique TCR beta chains, of which 9.5 million to 14 million were shared. The protocol was immunoSEQ multiplex PCR, while the TCRdb copy is restricted to in-frame clones and leaves out a portion. V, J and clone size derive from that table, while D and trimming were established from the DNA sequence. The data contain about 100,000 clones, more than 70% of them seen just once; the ten biggest clones take up about 8%. V was pared by 6 bases and J by 5 bases, with 5 bases of the junction left unmatched. The CDR3 length is 13 residues. Germline V gives CDR1 LNHDA, CDR2 SQIVND (reference sequence).

The chain joins TRBV19 to TRBJ2-5, with 8 nucleotides matching TRBD1. The TCR comes from a man younger than 40 in good health and CMV-seronegative. Material: PBMCs. The CDR3 sequence is CASRRDRTETQYF. The CDR3 DNA follows: TGTGCCAGTAGGCGGGACAGGACTGAGACCCAGTACTTC.